A selection of T cell receptor beta chains follows, all from one sample in a study of control samples from healthy donors and cancer patients. The method was immunoSEQ multiplex PCR; TCRdb's version includes in-frame clones alone and lacks a portion of them. The sample consists of more than 150,000 clones, over 90% of them appearing once. The specimen sequenced was blood. The receptors stem from a man aged 45-65 years in good health. Both conserved end residues are part of each CDR3. Clone size, where shown, is once, few, many, or a class for clones that have expanded.

TRBV14,TRBJ2-1,.,CASSQSSGTAPLGGQFF
TRBV19,TRBJ2-2,.,CASSILSGSNTGELFF
TRBV9,TRBJ1-3,.,CASSVAPGTGPSSGNTIYF
TRBV24-1,TRBJ2-1,.,CATGRYNEQFF
TRBV6-5,TRBJ2-5,once,CASTSGRETQYF
TRBV2,TRBJ2-1,.,CASSGGPGSSYNEQFF
TRBV6-5,TRBJ2-7,.,CASSYSPEYEQYF
TRBV5-1,TRBJ2-3,.,CASSATVTSTDTQYF
TRBV28,TRBJ1-6,.,CASSIFGQGNSPLHF
TRBV5-5,TRBJ2-2,once,CASSLVGNTGELFF